In this sample, the clone carrying this T cell receptor (beta chain) turned up many times. These data come from a study of blood T cell repertoires in COVID-19. Across the study: There were acute and convalescent COVID-19 samples, and they came from the United States, Italy and Spain.

This CDR3 is built from 12 residues. V shed 1 base and J shed 7 bases, with 7 bases lying between them. Germline loops: CDR1 SGHAT, CDR2 FQNNGV. In the original processing: Counts of nucleated cells, estimated from reference gene primer amplification, were obtained. Data came from immunoSEQ multiplex PCR; TCRdb stores just in-frame clones and leaves some out. Clone size and V and J calls were adopted from that table, with D and trimming inferred from the DNA. The repertoire holds around 160,000 clones, with roughly 76% as singletons. V gene TRBV11-2 combines with J gene TRBJ1-1; D unclear. The TCR sequence derives from a human donor with acute or convalescent COVID-19. The donor label of this sample is uncertain. The specimen sequenced was peripheral blood. The CDR3 coding sequence is TGTGCCAGCAGCTTAGGGCCAGATGAAGCTTTCTTT. Its protein is CASSLGPDEAFF.